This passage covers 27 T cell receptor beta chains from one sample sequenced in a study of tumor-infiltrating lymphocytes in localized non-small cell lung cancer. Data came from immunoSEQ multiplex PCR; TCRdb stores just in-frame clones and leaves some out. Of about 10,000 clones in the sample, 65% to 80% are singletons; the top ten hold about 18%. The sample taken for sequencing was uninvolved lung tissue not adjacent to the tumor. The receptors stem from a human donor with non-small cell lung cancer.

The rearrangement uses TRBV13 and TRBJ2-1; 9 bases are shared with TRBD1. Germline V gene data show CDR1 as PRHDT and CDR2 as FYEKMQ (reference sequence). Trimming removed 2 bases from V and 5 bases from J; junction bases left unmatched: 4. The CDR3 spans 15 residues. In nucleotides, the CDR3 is TGTGCCAGCAGCTTACCGAGGACAGGGGACAATGAGCAGTTCTTC. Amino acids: CASSLPRTGDNEQFF.

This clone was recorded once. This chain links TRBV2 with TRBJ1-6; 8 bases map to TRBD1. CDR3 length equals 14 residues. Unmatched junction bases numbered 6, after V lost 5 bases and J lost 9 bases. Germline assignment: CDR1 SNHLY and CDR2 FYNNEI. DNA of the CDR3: TGTGCCAGCAGTAACAGGGGGTATGGTTCACCCCTCCACTTT. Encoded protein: CASSNRGYGSPLHF.

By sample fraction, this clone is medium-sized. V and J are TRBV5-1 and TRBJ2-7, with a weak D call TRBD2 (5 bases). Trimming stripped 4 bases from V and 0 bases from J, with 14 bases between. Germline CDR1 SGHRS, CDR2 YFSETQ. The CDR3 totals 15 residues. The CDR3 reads CASSGGWISSYEQYF. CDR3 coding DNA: TGCGCCAGCAGCGGAGGCTGGATTAGCTCCTACGAGCAGTACTTC.

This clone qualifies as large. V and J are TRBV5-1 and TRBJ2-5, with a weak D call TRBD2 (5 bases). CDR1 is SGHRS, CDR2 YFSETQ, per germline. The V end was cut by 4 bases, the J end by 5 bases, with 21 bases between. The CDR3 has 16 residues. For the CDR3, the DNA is TGCGCCAGCAGCCCCTATCGCGCCATTCGAGGGGAGACCCAGTACTTC. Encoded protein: CASSPYRAIRGETQYF.

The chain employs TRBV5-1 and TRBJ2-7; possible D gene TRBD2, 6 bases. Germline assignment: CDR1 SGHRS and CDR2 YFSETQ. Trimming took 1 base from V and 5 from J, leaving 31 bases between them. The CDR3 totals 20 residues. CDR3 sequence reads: CASSLLPLSLQAAGIHEQYF. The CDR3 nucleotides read TGCGCCAGCAGCTTGCTTCCCCTTTCCCTTCAGGCGGCGGGGATCCACGAGCAGTACTTC.

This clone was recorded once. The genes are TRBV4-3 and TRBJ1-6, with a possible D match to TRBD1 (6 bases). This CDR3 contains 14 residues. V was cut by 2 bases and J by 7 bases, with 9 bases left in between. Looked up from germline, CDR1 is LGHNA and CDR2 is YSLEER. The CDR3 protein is CASSQRGTNSPLHF. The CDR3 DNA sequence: TGCGCCAGCAGCCAAAGGGGGACCAATTCACCCCTCCACTTT.

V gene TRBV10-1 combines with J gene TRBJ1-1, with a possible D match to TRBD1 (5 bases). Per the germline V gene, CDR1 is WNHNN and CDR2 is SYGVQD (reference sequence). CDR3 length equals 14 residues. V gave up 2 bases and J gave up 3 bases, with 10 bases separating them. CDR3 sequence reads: CASSEGAPHTEAFF. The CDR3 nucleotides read TGCGCCAGCAGTGAGGGGGCGCCCCACACTGAAGCTTTCTTT.

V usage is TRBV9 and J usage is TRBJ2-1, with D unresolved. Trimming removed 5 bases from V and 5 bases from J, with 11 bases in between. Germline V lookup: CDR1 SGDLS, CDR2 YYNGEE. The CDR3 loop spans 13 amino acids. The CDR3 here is CASSMGPHNEQFF. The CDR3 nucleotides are TGTGCCAGCAGTATGGGTCCCCACAATGAGCAGTTCTTC.

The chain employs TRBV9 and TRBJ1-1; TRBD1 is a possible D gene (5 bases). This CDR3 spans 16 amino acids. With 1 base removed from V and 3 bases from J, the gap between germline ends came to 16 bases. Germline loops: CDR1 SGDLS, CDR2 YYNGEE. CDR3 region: CASSVSSYGGDTEAFF. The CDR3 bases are TGTGCCAGCAGCGTATCGTCGTACGGAGGGGACACTGAAGCTTTCTTT. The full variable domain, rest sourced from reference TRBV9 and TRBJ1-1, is DSGVTQTPKHLITATGQRVTLRCSPRSGDLSVYWYQQSLDQGLQFLIQYYNGEERAKGNILERFSAQQFPDLHSELNLSSLELGDSALYFCASSVSSYGGDTEAFFGQGTRLTVV.

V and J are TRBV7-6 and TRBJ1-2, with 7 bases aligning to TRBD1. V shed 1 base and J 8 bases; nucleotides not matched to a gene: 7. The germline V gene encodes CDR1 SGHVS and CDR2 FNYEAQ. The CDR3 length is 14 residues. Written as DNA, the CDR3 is TGTGCCAGCAGCTTAGGGTGGACAGGAAACGGCTACACCTTC. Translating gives CASSLGWTGNGYTF. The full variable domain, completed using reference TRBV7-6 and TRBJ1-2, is GAGVSQSPRYKVTKRGQDVALRCDPISGHVSLYWYRQALGQGPEFLTYFNYEAQQDKSGLPNDRFSAERPEGSISTLTIQRTEQRDSAMYRCASSLGWTGNGYTFGSGTRLTVV.

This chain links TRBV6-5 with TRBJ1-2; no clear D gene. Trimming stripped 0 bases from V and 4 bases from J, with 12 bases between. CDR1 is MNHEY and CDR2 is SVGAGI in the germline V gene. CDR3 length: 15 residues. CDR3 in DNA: TGTGCCAGCAGTTACTCGGCCGGGCCGAGCTATGGCTACACCTTC. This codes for CASSYSAGPSYGYTF.

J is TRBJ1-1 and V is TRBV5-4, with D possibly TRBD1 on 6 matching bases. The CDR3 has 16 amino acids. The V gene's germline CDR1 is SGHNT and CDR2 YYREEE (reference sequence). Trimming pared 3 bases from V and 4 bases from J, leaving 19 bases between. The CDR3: CASSSRQTGSSTEAFF. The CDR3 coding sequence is TGTGCCAGCAGCTCGAGGCAAACAGGGTCTTCCACTGAAGCTTTCTTT.

The CDR3 coding sequence is TGTGCCAGCAGCGTAGGAACAGGGAGGTACACAGATACGCAGTATTTT. Amino acid sequence: CASSVGTGRYTDTQYF. The chain joins TRBV9 to TRBJ2-3; D could derive from TRBD1 or TRBD2 (6 bases each). The CDR3 spans 16 residues. V was trimmed by 0 bases and J by 2 bases, leaving 13 bases between them. In germline, CDR1 is SGDLS, CDR2 YYNGEE. Together with reference TRBV9 and TRBJ2-3, the CDR3 gives the full variable domain: DSGVTQTPKHLITATGQRVTLRCSPRSGDLSVYWYQQSLDQGLQFLIQYYNGEERAKGNILERFSAQQFPDLHSELNLSSLELGDSALYFCASSVGTGRYTDTQYFGPGTRLTVL.

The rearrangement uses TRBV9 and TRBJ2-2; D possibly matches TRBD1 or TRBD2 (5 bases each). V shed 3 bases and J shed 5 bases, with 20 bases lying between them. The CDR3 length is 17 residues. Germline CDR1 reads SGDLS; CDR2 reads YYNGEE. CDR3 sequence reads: CASSGWTGTVGTGELFF. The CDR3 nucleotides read TGTGCCAGCAGCGGATGGACCGGGACGGTGGGGACCGGGGAGCTGTTTTTT. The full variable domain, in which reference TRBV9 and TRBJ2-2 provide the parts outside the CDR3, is DSGVTQTPKHLITATGQRVTLRCSPRSGDLSVYWYQQSLDQGLQFLIQYYNGEERAKGNILERFSAQQFPDLHSELNLSSLELGDSALYFCASSGWTGTVGTGELFFGEGSRLTVL.

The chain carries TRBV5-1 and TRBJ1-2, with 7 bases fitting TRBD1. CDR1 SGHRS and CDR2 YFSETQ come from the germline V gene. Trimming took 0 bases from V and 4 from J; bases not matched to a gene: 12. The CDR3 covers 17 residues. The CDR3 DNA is TGCGCCAGCAGCTTGGCCCCGGGACAGAGCATCTCCTATGGCTACACCTTC. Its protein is CASSLAPGQSISYGYTF. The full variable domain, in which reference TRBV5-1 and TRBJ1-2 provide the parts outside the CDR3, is KAGVTQTPRYLIKTRGQQVTLSCSPISGHRSVSWYQQTPGQGLQFLFEYFSETQRNKGNFPGRFSGRQFSNSRSEMNVSTLELGDSALYLCASSLAPGQSISYGYTFGSGTRLTVV.

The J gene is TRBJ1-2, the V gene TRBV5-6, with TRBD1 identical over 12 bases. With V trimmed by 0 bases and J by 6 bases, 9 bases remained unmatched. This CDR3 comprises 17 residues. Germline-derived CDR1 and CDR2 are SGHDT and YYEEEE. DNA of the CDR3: TGTGCCAGCAGCTTGGCCCTATCGGGACAGGGGGCCGATGGCTACACCTTC. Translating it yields CASSLALSGQGADGYTF.

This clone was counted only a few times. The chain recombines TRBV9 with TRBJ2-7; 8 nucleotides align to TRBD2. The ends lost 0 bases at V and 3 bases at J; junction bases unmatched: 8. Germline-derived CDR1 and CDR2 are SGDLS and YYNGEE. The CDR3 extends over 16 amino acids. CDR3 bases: TGTGCCAGCAGCGTAGAACGGTCGGGGGGGCTCTACGAGCAGTACTTC. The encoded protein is CASSVERSGGLYEQYF.

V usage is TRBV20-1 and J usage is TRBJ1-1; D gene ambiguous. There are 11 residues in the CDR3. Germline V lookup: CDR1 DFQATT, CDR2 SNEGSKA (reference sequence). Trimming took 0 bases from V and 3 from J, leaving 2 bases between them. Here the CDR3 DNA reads TGCAGTGCTAGAGAGGACACTGAAGCTTTCTTT. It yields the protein CSAREDTEAFF.

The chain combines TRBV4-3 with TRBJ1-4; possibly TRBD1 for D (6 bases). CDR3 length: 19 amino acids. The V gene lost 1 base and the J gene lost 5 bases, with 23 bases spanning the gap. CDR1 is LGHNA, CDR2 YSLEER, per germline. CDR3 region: CASSQVPQARRGGNEKLFF. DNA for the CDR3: TGCGCCAGCAGCCAAGTGCCCCAAGCTAGACGAGGGGGAAATGAAAAACTGTTTTTT.

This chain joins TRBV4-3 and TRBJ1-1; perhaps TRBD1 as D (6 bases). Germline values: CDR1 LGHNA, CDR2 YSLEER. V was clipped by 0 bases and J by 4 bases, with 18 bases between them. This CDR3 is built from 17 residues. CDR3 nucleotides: TGCGCCAGCAGCCAAGATGCACATGGGGGGCTGGGCACTGAAGCTTTCTTT. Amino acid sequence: CASSQDAHGGLGTEAFF.

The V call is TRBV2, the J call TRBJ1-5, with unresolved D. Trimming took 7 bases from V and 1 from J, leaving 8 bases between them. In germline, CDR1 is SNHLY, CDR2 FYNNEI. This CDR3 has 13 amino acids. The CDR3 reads CASNGESNQPQHF. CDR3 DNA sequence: TGTGCCAGCAACGGAGAGAGCAATCAGCCCCAGCATTTT.

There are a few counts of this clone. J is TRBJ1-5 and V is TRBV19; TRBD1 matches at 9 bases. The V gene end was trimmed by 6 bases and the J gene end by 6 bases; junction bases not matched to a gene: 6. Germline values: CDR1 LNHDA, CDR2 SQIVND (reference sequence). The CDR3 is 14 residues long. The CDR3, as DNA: TGTGCCAGTAGCGACAGGGGGTTTGGTCAGCCCCAGCATTTT. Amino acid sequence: CASSDRGFGQPQHF. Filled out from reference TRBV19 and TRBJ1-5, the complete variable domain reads DGGITQSPKYLFRKEGQNVTLSCEQNLNHDAMYWYRQDPGQGLRLIYYSQIVNDFQKGDIAEGYSVSREKKESFPLTVTSAQKNPTAFYLCASSDRGFGQPQHFGDGTRLSIL.

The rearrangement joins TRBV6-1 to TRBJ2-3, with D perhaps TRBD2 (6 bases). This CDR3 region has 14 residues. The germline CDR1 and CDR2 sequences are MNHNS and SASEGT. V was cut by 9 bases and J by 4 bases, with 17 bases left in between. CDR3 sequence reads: CASGTGDGADTQYF. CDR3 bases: TGTGCCAGTGGGACGGGGGACGGCGCAGATACGCAGTATTTT.

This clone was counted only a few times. The CDR3 region is CASKDRGANTEAFF. The CDR3 DNA reads as TGTGCCAGCAAGGACAGGGGGGCTAACACTGAAGCTTTCTTT. The V call is TRBV6-6, the J call TRBJ1-1; 10 nucleotides align to TRBD1. V dropped 7 bases and J dropped 2; count of bases not matched to a gene: 4. CDR3 length equals 14 residues. Germline V lookup: CDR1 MNHNY, CDR2 SVGAGI (reference sequence).

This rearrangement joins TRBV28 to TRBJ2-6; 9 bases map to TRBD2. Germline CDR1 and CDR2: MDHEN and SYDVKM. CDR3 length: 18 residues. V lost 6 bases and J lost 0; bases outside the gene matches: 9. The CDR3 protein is CASRPSGTRGSGANVLTF. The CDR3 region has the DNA TGTGCCAGCAGGCCTAGCGGGACTAGGGGCTCTGGGGCCAACGTCCTGACTTTC.

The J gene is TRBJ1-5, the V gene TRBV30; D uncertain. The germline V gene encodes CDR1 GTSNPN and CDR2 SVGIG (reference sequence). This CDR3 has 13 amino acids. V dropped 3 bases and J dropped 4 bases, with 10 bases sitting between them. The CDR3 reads CAWSRLQNQPQHF. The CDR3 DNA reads TGTGCCTGGAGCAGGCTACAGAATCAGCCCCAGCATTTT.

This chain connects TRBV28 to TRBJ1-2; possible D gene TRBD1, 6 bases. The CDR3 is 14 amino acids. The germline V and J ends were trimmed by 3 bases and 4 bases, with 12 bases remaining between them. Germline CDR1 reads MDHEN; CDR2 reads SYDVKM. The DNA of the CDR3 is TGTGCCAGCAGTTTGGGGGGGCGACCCTATGGCTACACCTTC. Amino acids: CASSLGGRPYGYTF.